The T cell receptor beta chain under discussion was sequenced for a study of OX40 agonist ivuxolimab in advanced cancers. The study, taken as a whole, reports: Among some nonresponders, normalized T-cell clonal expansion was also low.

Details on this clone: Its target is not known.

TCRdb's copy holds only in-frame clones and misses some; the assay was immunoSEQ multiplex PCR. The sample records 45,000 to 70,000 clones, about nine tenths being singletons. The sequenced sample was CD4+ or CD8+ T cells sorted from blood, obtained in a trial of the OX40 agonist ivuxolimab. The TCR originated in an adult with an advanced solid tumor such as melanoma, head and neck, liver or kidney cancer.

The CDR3 DNA is TGCGCCAGCAGCTTGGATGGGGGCACCTATAATTCACCCCTCCACTTT. It codes for CASSLDGGTYNSPLHF. V is TRBV5-1 and J is TRBJ1-6; D perhaps matches TRBD1 (6 bases). This CDR3 is 16 amino acids long. V shed 0 bases and J shed 2 bases, with 9 bases lying between them. CDR1 and CDR2 (germline): SGHRS, YFSETQ. Using reference TRBV5-1 and TRBJ1-6 for the parts outside the CDR3, the full variable domain is KAGVTQTPRYLIKTRGQQVTLSCSPISGHRSVSWYQQTPGQGLQFLFEYFSETQRNKGNFPGRFSGRQFSNSRSEMNVSTLELGDSALYLCASSLDGGTYNSPLHFGNGTRLTVT.